This is a list of T cell receptor beta chains from one sample in a study of CD4 T cells in relation to SARS-CoV-2 and coronaviruses. The assay was immunoSEQ multiplex PCR, and TCRdb's table has in-frame clones only and misses some. The sample gives some 29,000 clones, just under 75% of which show up once; approximately 20% is in the top ten. No antigen is known for these receptors. Sequences were obtained from CD4+ T cells from PBMCs, cultured in vitro. Source of these receptors: a human donor in good health. The CDR3 runs from the conserved cysteine through the conserved F or W. A D gene is named only where the DNA matches it firmly. Size tells how often a clone was seen (once, few, many) or the class of an expanded clone, and some rows leave it out.

size: -; V: TRBV7-9; D: -; J: TRBJ2-1; DNA: TGTGCCAGCAGCTTTGTGGGAGCCGGTGAGCAGTTCTTC; CDR3: CASSFVGAGEQFF
size: few; V: TRBV5-6; D: -; J: TRBJ2-2; DNA: TGTGCCAGCAGTCGCAGGGAGCACACCGGGGAGCTGTTTTTT; CDR3: CASSRREHTGELFF
size: -; V: TRBV18; D: -; J: TRBJ1-1; DNA: TGTGCCAGCTCACCATCGTCAACTACCCTCCTACGCACTGAAGCTTTCTTT; CDR3: CASSPSSTTLLRTEAFF
size: few; V: TRBV6-2/TRBV6-3; D: -; J: TRBJ1-5; DNA: TGTGCCAGCAGTTACTCGGACAGTAGCAATCAGCCCCAGCATTTT; CDR3: CASSYSDSSNQPQHF
size: -; V: TRBV25-1; D: -; J: TRBJ2-3; DNA: TGTGCCAGCAGCCGCCGGGACGGATTGAACACAGATACGCAGTATTTT; CDR3: CASSRRDGLNTDTQYF
size: once; V: TRBV5-1; D: TRBD2; J: TRBJ2-1; DNA: TGCGCCAGCAGCCCGGAGCCTAGCGGATACAATGAGCAGTTCTTC; CDR3: CASSPEPSGYNEQFF
size: -; V: TRBV10-3; D: -; J: TRBJ2-3; DNA: TGTGCCACGGGCCTGGGAGTAGGCACAGATACGCAGTATTTT; CDR3: CATGLGVGTDTQYF
size: -; V: TRBV6-5; D: -; J: TRBJ1-2; DNA: TGTGCCAGCAGTTACGGGGCAGGTGATCTCTATGGCTACACCTTC; CDR3: CASSYGAGDLYGYTF
size: -; V: TRBV4-1; D: -; J: TRBJ2-7; DNA: TGCGCCAGCAGCCAGCCCGGGACACGAAACGAGCAGTACTTC; CDR3: CASSQPGTRNEQYF
size: -; V: TRBV7-4; D: -; J: TRBJ2-1; DNA: TGTGCCAGCAGACTAGCCTACAATGAGCAGTTCTTC; CDR3: CASRLAYNEQFF
size: -; V: TRBV3-1/TRBV3-2; D: TRBD1; J: TRBJ1-4; DNA: TGTGCCAGCAGCTACACCGGGACAGGGGAAGAAAAACTGTTTTTT; CDR3: CASSYTGTGEEKLFF
size: -; V: TRBV5-4; D: TRBD1; J: TRBJ2-7; DNA: TGTGCCAGCAGCGCCGACAGGGGGGTCCACGAGCAGTACTTC; CDR3: CASSADRGVHEQYF
size: few; V: TRBV30; D: -; J: TRBJ2-4; DNA: TGTGCCTGGAGTGTACTCGGAAACATTCAGTACTTC; CDR3: CAWSVLGNIQYF
size: -; V: TRBV11-2; D: TRBD2; J: TRBJ2-7; DNA: TGTGCCAGCAGCTTTGGGGCGGGAGTGTCGTACGAGCAGTACTTC; CDR3: CASSFGAGVSYEQYF
size: -; V: TRBV2; D: TRBD1; J: TRBJ1-5; DNA: TGTGCCAGCAGTGGGACAGGGGGCTTTCAGCCCCAGCATTTT; CDR3: CASSGTGGFQPQHF
size: -; V: TRBV10-1; D: -; J: TRBJ2-1; DNA: TGCGCCAGCAGTGGGTTTGGGGTCGGGGGTGGACATGAGCAGTTCTTC; CDR3: CASSGFGVGGGHEQFF
size: -; V: TRBV7-8; D: TRBD1; J: TRBJ1-2; DNA: TGTGCCAGCACCCCGACAGGGGGCCTGTCCCGAGGCTACACCTTC; CDR3: CASTPTGGLSRGYTF
size: -; V: TRBV2; D: -; J: TRBJ2-5; DNA: TGTGCCAGCCAAAGACGGGGACAAGAGACCCAGTACTTC; CDR3: CASQRRGQETQYF
size: -; V: TRBV2; D: -; J: TRBJ1-2; DNA: TGTGCCAGCTCGCCAGCGGGGGCTAACTATGGCTACACCTTC; CDR3: CASSPAGANYGYTF
size: -; V: TRBV7-3; D: TRBD1; J: TRBJ2-6; DNA: TGTGCCAGCAGCTCGACAGGGCGATCTGGGGCCAACGTCCTGACTTTC; CDR3: CASSSTGRSGANVLTF
size: few; V: TRBV21-1; D: -; J: TRBJ1-6; DNA: TGTGCCAGCGTAGGTGGCTCCTATAATTCACCCCTCCACTTT; CDR3: CASVGGSYNSPLHF
size: once; V: TRBV9; D: -; J: TRBJ2-1; DNA: TGTGCCAGCAGCGTAGATTTGAATGAGCAGTTCTTC; CDR3: CASSVDLNEQFF
size: once; V: TRBV9; D: -; J: TRBJ2-1; DNA: TGTGCCAGCAGCGTAGCGAGTGGGCGGCATACCGGCGATGAGCAGTTCTTC; CDR3: CASSVASGRHTGDEQFF
size: -; V: TRBV6-6; D: -; J: TRBJ1-1; DNA: TGTGCCAGCAGCACCAACCTGGACCTAGGGGCTGAAGCTTTCTTT; CDR3: CASSTNLDLGAEAFF
size: -; V: TRBV19; D: -; J: TRBJ2-7; DNA: TGTGCCAGTAGCACGGGGCGTAGCTCCTACGAGCAGTACTTC; CDR3: CASSTGRSSYEQYF
size: few; V: TRBV19; D: -; J: TRBJ1-4; DNA: TGTGCCAGTAGTACCCCGGGACGGGCAAATGAAAAACTGTTTTTT; CDR3: CASSTPGRANEKLFF
size: few; V: TRBV7-2; D: -; J: TRBJ2-1; DNA: TGTGCCAGCAGCGAGACAGGCAATGAGCAGTTCTTC; CDR3: CASSETGNEQFF
size: few; V: TRBV9; D: TRBD1; J: TRBJ1-5; DNA: TGTGCCAGCAGCCTTGGGACAGAAGATAGCAATCAGCCCCAGCATTTT; CDR3: CASSLGTEDSNQPQHF
size: -; V: TRBV7-2; D: -; J: TRBJ2-3; DNA: TGTGCCAGCAGCTTCACCCTCTTAGATACGCAGTATTTT; CDR3: CASSFTLLDTQYF
size: -; V: TRBV18; D: -; J: TRBJ2-5; DNA: TGTGCCAGCTCACCATTGGAGCAAGAGACCCAGTACTTC; CDR3: CASSPLEQETQYF
size: -; V: TRBV30; D: TRBD1; J: TRBJ1-4; DNA: TGTGCCTGGAGTGCTTACTCCGGGACAGGGAGTGAAAAACTGTTTTTT; CDR3: CAWSAYSGTGSEKLFF
size: few; V: TRBV4-1; D: -; J: TRBJ2-2; DNA: TGCGCCAGCAGACACCTTTACAGGAGCAACACCGGGGAGCTGTTTTTT; CDR3: CASRHLYRSNTGELFF
size: -; V: TRBV5-1; D: -; J: TRBJ2-5; DNA: TGCGCCAGCAGCTTGGAGGTCCAAGAGACCCAGTACTTC; CDR3: CASSLEVQETQYF
size: once; V: TRBV12-3/TRBV12-4; D: TRBD1; J: TRBJ2-7; DNA: TGTGCCAGCAGTCCGGGACAGCCCTACGAGCAGTACTTC; CDR3: CASSPGQPYEQYF
size: -; V: TRBV4-2; D: TRBD1; J: TRBJ1-4; DNA: TGTGCCAGCAGCCAGAAACAGGGGGCCTTTACTGGTGAAAAACTGTTTTTT; CDR3: CASSQKQGAFTGEKLFF
size: -; V: TRBV6-5; D: TRBD2; J: TRBJ2-1; DNA: TGTGCCAGCATCCCAGGACTAGGCTACAATGAGCAGTTCTTC; CDR3: CASIPGLGYNEQFF
size: once; V: TRBV5-1; D: TRBD2; J: TRBJ2-3; DNA: TGCGCCAGTGACGTTTATAGCGGGGCGCGAAGCACAGATACGCAGTATTTT; CDR3: CASDVYSGARSTDTQYF
size: -; V: TRBV6-5; D: TRBD1; J: TRBJ1-6; DNA: TGTGCCAGCAGCAGACAGGGCTCCTATAATTCACCCCTCCACTTT; CDR3: CASSRQGSYNSPLHF
size: few; V: TRBV7-2; D: -; J: TRBJ1-5; DNA: TGTGCCAGCAGCCCAGGACAGAATCAGCCCCAGCATTTT; CDR3: CASSPGQNQPQHF
size: -; V: TRBV12-5; D: TRBD1; J: TRBJ2-5; DNA: TGTGCTAGTGGTTTGGTACGGGGGACAGGACAAGAGACCCAGTACTTC; CDR3: CASGLVRGTGQETQYF
size: -; V: TRBV4-3; D: -; J: TRBJ1-1; DNA: TGCGCCAGCAGCCAAGAGACCTGGGGGACTGAAGCTTTCTTT; CDR3: CASSQETWGTEAFF